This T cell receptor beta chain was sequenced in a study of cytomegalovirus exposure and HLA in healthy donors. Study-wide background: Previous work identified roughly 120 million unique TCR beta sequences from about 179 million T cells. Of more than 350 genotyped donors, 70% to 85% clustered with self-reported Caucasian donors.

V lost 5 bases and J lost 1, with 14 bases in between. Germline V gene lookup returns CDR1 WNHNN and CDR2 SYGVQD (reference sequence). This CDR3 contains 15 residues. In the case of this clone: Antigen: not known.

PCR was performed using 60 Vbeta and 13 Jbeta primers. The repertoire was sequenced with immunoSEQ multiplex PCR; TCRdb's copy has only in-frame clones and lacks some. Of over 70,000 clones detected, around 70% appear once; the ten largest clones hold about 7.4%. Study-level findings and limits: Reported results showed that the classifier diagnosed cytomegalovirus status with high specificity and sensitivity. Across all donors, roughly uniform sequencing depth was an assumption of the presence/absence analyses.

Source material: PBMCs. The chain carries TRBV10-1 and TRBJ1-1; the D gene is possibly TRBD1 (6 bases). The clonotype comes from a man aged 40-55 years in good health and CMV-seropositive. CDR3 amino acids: CASSTGKRGNTEAFF. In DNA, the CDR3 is TGCGCCAGCAGTACAGGGAAAAGGGGGAACACTGAAGCTTTCTTT.